The 23 T cell receptor beta chains presented below share a single source sample, sequenced in a study of beta chain features in type 1 diabetes. Of the isolated RNA, all was reverse transcribed, and so the sequenced material was expressed TCRB transcripts. The table came from immunoSEQ multiplex PCR; TCRdb's copy has only in-frame clones and leaves some out. The sample has over 100,000 clones, almost 40% seen once. Specimen: stem cell memory CD4+ T cells from blood. These receptors originate from a woman younger than 35 in good health.

V is TRBV15 and J is TRBJ2-1; 9 nucleotides line up with TRBD2. J lost 1 base, V lost 4 bases, and 8 bases had no gene match. Germline V gene data show CDR1 as LNHNV and CDR2 as YYDKDF (reference sequence). The CDR3 has 17 residues. CDR3 bases: TGTGCCACCAGCACCTTGGGACTAGCTGGTTCCTACAATGAGCAGTTCTTC. It translates to CATSTLGLAGSYNEQFF.

This chain joins TRBV7-9 and TRBJ2-1; TRBD2 aligns across 8 bases. Germline V CDR1 and CDR2: SEHNR, FQNEAQ (reference sequence). J lost 1 base, V lost 5 bases, and 10 bases had no gene match. The CDR3 runs 17 residues. CDR3 DNA sequence: TGTGCCAGCAGCCCGGGTAAGCGGGAGAGGTCCTACAATGAGCAGTTCTTC. Protein: CASSPGKRERSYNEQFF.

The CDR3 reads CASSQDGQSNQPQHF. DNA for the CDR3: TGCGCCAGCAGCCAAGACGGACAGAGCAATCAGCCCCAGCATTTT. The genes are TRBV4-1 and TRBJ1-5; D is possibly TRBD1 (6 bases). CDR3 length: 15 amino acids. Germline CDR1 MGHRA, CDR2 YSYEKL. Trimming cost V 0 bases and J 1 base, with 7 bases left between them.

This sequence joins TRBV2 and TRBJ2-7; D unclear. Germline values: CDR1 SNHLY, CDR2 FYNNEI. Trimming shortened V by 5 bases and J by 0 bases, and 14 bases separated the two germline ends. This CDR3 has 15 residues. This CDR3 is CASSSRLELSYEQYF. The CDR3 DNA sequence: TGTGCCAGCAGTTCTCGGCTAGAGCTCTCCTACGAGCAGTACTTC.

The V call is TRBV5-1, the J call TRBJ2-2, with D hard to call. This CDR3 is built from 16 residues. CDR1 SGHRS and CDR2 YFSETQ come from the germline V gene. V was shortened by 6 bases and J by 6 bases, with 21 bases between the two germline ends. The CDR3 DNA is TGCGCCAGCAAAAACACGGGTAGCAAGTTCGCCGGGGAGCTGTTTTTT. Amino acid sequence: CASKNTGSKFAGELFF.

The gene calls are TRBV7-2 and TRBJ2-1; 14 bases are shared with TRBD2. CDR1 SGHTA and CDR2 FQGNSA come from the germline V gene. V lost 4 bases to trimming and J lost 10 bases; unmatched junction nucleotides: 15. This CDR3 has 18 residues. The CDR3 bases are TGTGCCAGCAGCTACGGGACTAGCGGGAGTAGTAGGGTAGCGGAGCAGTTCTTC. This sequence encodes CASSYGTSGSSRVAEQFF.

This clone showed up just a few times. DNA of the CDR3: TGTGCCAGCAGCTTTGGATCCGGGACAGGGGTCCAAGAGACCCAGTACTTC. Translation: CASSFGSGTGVQETQYF. This sequence joins TRBV11-3 and TRBJ2-5; 10 nucleotides agree with TRBD1. The V gene's germline CDR1 is SGHNT and CDR2 YENEEA. With V trimmed by 3 bases and J by 1 base, 8 bases remained unmatched. The CDR3 runs to 17 residues.

A remark on this clone: An end of the junction differs from the germline gene, which may be a read error. V gene TRBV27 combines with J gene TRBJ2-7; 12 bases map to TRBD2. The CDR3 extends over 13 amino acids. CDR1 is MNHEY, CDR2 SMNVEV, per germline (reference sequence). The CDR3 nucleotides read TGCGCAACTAGGACTAGCGGGAACTACGAGCAGTACTTC. This codes for CATRTSGNYEQYF.

This clone was detected once. V is TRBV19 and J is TRBJ2-7; 7 bases match TRBD1. V shed 6 bases and J 4 bases; nucleotides not matched to a gene: 12. Germline loops: CDR1 LNHDA, CDR2 SQIVND (reference sequence). The CDR3 runs 15 residues. The CDR3 nucleotides read TGTGCCAGTAGCCATACAGGGACAGTGGGATACGAGCAGTACTTC. This sequence encodes CASSHTGTVGYEQYF.

The chain combines TRBV4-1 with TRBJ2-7, with 7 bases fitting TRBD1. With V trimmed by 1 base and J by 2 bases, 14 bases remained unmatched. CDR1 and CDR2 (germline): MGHRA, YSYEKL. This CDR3 has 18 residues. The CDR3 protein is CASSQVGTAKLRAYEQYF. CDR3 coding DNA: TGCGCCAGCAGCCAAGTAGGGACAGCGAAACTCCGGGCCTACGAGCAGTACTTC.

V gene TRBV6-1 combines with J gene TRBJ2-7, with TRBD1 identical over 8 bases. This CDR3 is built from 14 residues. Germline V gene sequence: CDR1 MNHNS, CDR2 SASEGT. Trimming removed 2 bases from V and 3 bases from J; junction bases left unmatched: 3. The DNA for the CDR3 is TGTGCCAGCAGTGAACTGGGACAGGACTACGAGCAGTACTTC. Its translation is CASSELGQDYEQYF.

This chain uses TRBV28 with TRBJ2-3; D is uncertain. Germline CDR1 is MDHEN and CDR2 is SYDVKM. The V end was cut by 1 base, the J end by 2 bases, with 4 bases between. The CDR3 has 13 residues. CDR3 nucleotides: TGTGCCAGCAGTTTATACAACACAGATACGCAGTATTTT. It specifies CASSLYNTDTQYF.

This clone has only a few counts. The V gene is TRBV6-5, the J gene TRBJ1-1; the match to TRBD1 covers 10 bases. This CDR3 region has 16 residues. CDR1 MNHEY and CDR2 SVGAGI come from the germline V gene. V was pared by 2 bases and J by 6 bases, with 9 bases of the junction left unmatched. The CDR3 sequence is CASSYRRDRGGPEAFF. Written as DNA, the CDR3 is TGTGCCAGCAGTTACCGAAGGGACAGGGGAGGGCCTGAAGCTTTCTTT.

This clone was picked up a small number of times. The V gene is TRBV6-1, the J gene TRBJ2-7; D possibly corresponds to TRBD1 (5 bases). V dropped 3 bases and J dropped 9 bases, with 9 bases sitting between them. Germline CDR1 reads MNHNS; CDR2 reads SASEGT. This CDR3 contains 11 residues. The CDR3 spells CASSDGAGQYF. The DNA of the CDR3 is TGTGCCAGCAGTGATGGGGCCGGGCAGTACTTC.

V is TRBV30 and J is TRBJ2-3; tentatively, D is TRBD2 (7 bases). Germline values: CDR1 GTSNPN, CDR2 SVGIG (reference sequence). Between the trimmed V and J ends, which lost 6 bases and 7 bases, there was a span of 23 bases. The CDR3 has 15 amino acids. CDR3 DNA sequence: TGTGCCTGCGGGGCGGGAGTACGGGGGCTCAATACGCAGTATTTT. Encoded protein: CACGAGVRGLNTQYF.

The genes are TRBV9 and TRBJ2-2; TRBD2 matches 7 bases. CDR3 length: 16 amino acids. Germline assignment: CDR1 SGDLS and CDR2 YYNGEE. V was pared by 0 bases and J by 8 bases, with 10 bases of the junction left unmatched. The CDR3 spells CASSVVSGWGSGELFF. The CDR3 nucleotides are TGTGCCAGCAGCGTAGTTAGCGGGTGGGGATCAGGGGAGCTGTTTTTT.

The chain couples TRBV5-1 to TRBJ1-1; D is perhaps TRBD1 (5 bases). The CDR3 spans 14 residues. Per the germline V gene, CDR1 is SGHRS and CDR2 is YFSETQ. Trimming took off 4 bases at V and 0 bases at J, with 10 bases between the two ends. The CDR3 is CASSARALNTEAFF. CDR3 coding DNA: TGCGCCAGCAGCGCCAGGGCTTTGAACACTGAAGCTTTCTTT.

This rearrangement joins TRBV4-3 to TRBJ1-4; D is unclear. There are 15 residues in the CDR3. Trimming took off 1 base at V and 5 bases at J, with 11 bases between the two ends. CDR1 is LGHNA, CDR2 YSLEER, per germline. The CDR3 DNA sequence: TGCGCCAGCAGCCAAGTTGCAGCGGGGAATGAAAAACTGTTTTTT. Residues: CASSQVAAGNEKLFF.

In its sample, this clone was seen a few times. This chain connects TRBV9 to TRBJ2-6, with 9 positions matching TRBD2. Germline V CDR1 and CDR2: SGDLS, YYNGEE. CDR3 length: 20 residues. The trim removed 1 base at V and 0 bases at J, leaving 11 bases unmatched. CDR3: CASSVLAGPPRRSGANVLTF. In DNA form, the CDR3 reads TGTGCCAGCAGCGTACTAGCGGGACCCCCGCGCCGCTCTGGGGCCAACGTCCTGACTTTC. The variable domain in full, completed from reference TRBV9 and TRBJ2-6, reads DSGVTQTPKHLITATGQRVTLRCSPRSGDLSVYWYQQSLDQGLQFLIQYYNGEERAKGNILERFSAQQFPDLHSELNLSSLELGDSALYFCASSVLAGPPRRSGANVLTFGAGSRLTVL.

This clone was found a few times. The rearrangement joins TRBV6-5 to TRBJ2-1, with 8 bases that match TRBD2. Trimming at V came to 0 bases and at J to 9 bases, leaving 7 bases not matched to a gene. Germline assignment: CDR1 MNHEY and CDR2 SVGAGI. The length of the CDR3 is 15 residues. In nucleotides, the CDR3 is TGTGCCAGCAGTTACTCTGGCGGGAGGACGAGTGAGCAGTTCTTC. Protein product: CASSYSGGRTSEQFF.

The V gene is TRBV7-9, the J gene TRBJ1-2; D is undetermined. Germline V CDR1 and CDR2: SEHNR, FQNEAQ (reference sequence). The CDR3 is 12 amino acids. Trimming took 5 bases from V and 7 from J, leaving 11 bases between them. CDR3 residues: CASSPGVLGYTF. In DNA form, the CDR3 reads TGTGCCAGCAGCCCCGGGGTCCTTGGCTACACCTTC.

Many counts were recorded for this clone. The chain joins TRBV18 to TRBJ2-3, with TRBD2 matching 14 bases. The germline gives CDR1 KGHSH, CDR2 LQKENI. This CDR3 region has 17 residues. Losses at the gene ends were 3 bases for V and 4 bases for J; bases not matched to a gene: 6. In nucleotides, the CDR3 is TGTGCCAGCTCACCTCAACGACTAGCGGGAGGGCCAGATACGCAGTATTTT. Its translation is CASSPQRLAGGPDTQYF.

The chain uses TRBV5-5 and TRBJ2-5, with 14 nucleotides matching TRBD2. Germline V gene data show CDR1 as SGHKS and CDR2 as YYEKEE (reference sequence). V trimming: 4 bases; J trimming: 2 bases; junction bases outside the gene matches: 7. CDR3 length: 17 amino acids. CDR3 loop: CASSVPGLAGAQETQYF. The CDR3 coding sequence is TGTGCCAGCAGCGTACCGGGACTAGCGGGAGCTCAAGAGACCCAGTACTTC.